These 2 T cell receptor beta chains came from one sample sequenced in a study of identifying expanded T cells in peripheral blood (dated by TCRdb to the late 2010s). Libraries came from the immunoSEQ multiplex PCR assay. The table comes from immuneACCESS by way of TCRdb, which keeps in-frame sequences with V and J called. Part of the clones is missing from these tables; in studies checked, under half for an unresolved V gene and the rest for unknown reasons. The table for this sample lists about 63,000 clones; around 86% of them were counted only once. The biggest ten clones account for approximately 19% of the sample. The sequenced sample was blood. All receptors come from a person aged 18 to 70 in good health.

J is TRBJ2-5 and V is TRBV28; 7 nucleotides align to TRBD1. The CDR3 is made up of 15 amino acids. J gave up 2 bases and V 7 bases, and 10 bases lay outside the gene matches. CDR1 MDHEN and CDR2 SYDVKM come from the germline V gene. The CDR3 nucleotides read TGTGCCAGCATACCCGGGGACAGACAACAAGAGACCCAGTACTTC. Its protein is CASIPGDRQQETQYF. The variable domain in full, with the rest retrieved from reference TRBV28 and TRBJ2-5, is DVKVTQSSRYLVKRTGEKVFLECVQDMDHENMFWYRQDPGLGLRLIYFSYDVKMKEKGDIPEGYSVSREKKERFSLILESASTNQTSMYLCASIPGDRQQETQYFGPGTRLLVL.

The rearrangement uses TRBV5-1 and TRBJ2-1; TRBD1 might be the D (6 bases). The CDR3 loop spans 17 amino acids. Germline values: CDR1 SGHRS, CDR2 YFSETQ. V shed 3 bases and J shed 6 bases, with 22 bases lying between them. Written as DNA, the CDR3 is TGCGCCAGCAGCTCAGGGGCCAGACAGCGTAATGCCAATGAGCAGTTCTTC. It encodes CASSSGARQRNANEQFF.